A single sample gave rise to the 29 T cell receptor beta chains below, sequenced in a study of blood T cell repertoires in COVID-19. The data were produced by immunoSEQ multiplex PCR, yet TCRdb's version contains in-frame clones alone and is incomplete. Of a few hundred thousand clones in the sample, over 75% were seen once. The sequenced material came from PBMCs or T cells enriched from blood (not recorded which). Receptor source: a man younger than 45 who had recovered from COVID-19.

The rearrangement joins TRBV7-8 to TRBJ1-1; D is perhaps TRBD1 (6 bases). The germline V gene has CDR1 SGHVS and CDR2 FQNEAQ. The CDR3 has 18 amino acids. Trimming took 5 bases from V and 5 from J, leaving 27 bases between them. CDR3 residues: CASSPRVWTEIPNTEAFF. In nucleotides, the CDR3 is TGTGCCAGCAGCCCACGGGTCTGGACAGAGATACCGAATACTGAAGCTTTCTTT.

V gene TRBV5-1 combines with J gene TRBJ1-1, with 9 bases identical to TRBD1. Per germline, CDR1 SGHRS and CDR2 YFSETQ. V shed 4 bases, J shed 5 bases, and the junction held 9 bases outside the gene matches. CDR3 length: 15 residues. The CDR3 here is CASSIQTGGRTEAFF. As DNA, the CDR3 is TGCGCCAGCAGCATACAGACAGGGGGTCGGACTGAAGCTTTCTTT.

This clone showed up many times. The V and J genes are TRBV12-5 and TRBJ1-2, with TRBD1 matching over 7 bases. The ends lost 6 bases at V and 5 bases at J; junction bases unmatched: 12. Germline V CDR1 and CDR2: LGHNT, FRNRAP. The CDR3 runs to 15 residues. As DNA, the CDR3 is TGTGCTAGTGGCCGGACAGGAGGGGTTGTTTATGGCTACACCTTC. Its translation is CASGRTGGVVYGYTF.

V is TRBV12-3 or TRBV12-4 and J is TRBJ2-5; 10 bases are shared with TRBD2. V shed 8 bases, J shed 3 bases, and the junction held 3 bases outside the gene matches. The CDR3 has 13 amino acids. Here the CDR3 DNA reads TGTGCCAGCGGGACTAGCGTTAAAGAGACCCAGTACTTC. Its protein is CASGTSVKETQYF.

CDR3 sequence reads: CASTGYGPGYTF. The CDR3, as DNA: TGTGCCAGCACGGGGTATGGTCCTGGCTACACCTTC. The chain has TRBV2 and TRBJ1-2, with D uncertain. CDR3 length equals 12 residues. CDR1 and CDR2 from the germline V gene are SNHLY and FYNNEI. With 7 bases removed from V and 7 bases from J, the gap between germline ends came to 13 bases.

The chain combines TRBV11-2 with TRBJ1-2, with unresolved D. This CDR3 region has 13 residues. Trimming pared 1 base from V and 4 bases from J, leaving 7 bases between. Germline CDR1 is SGHAT and CDR2 is FQNNGV. The CDR3 DNA sequence: TGTGCCAGCAGCTTAGGAGGCCTCTATGGCTACACCTTC. This encodes CASSLGGLYGYTF.

The sample holds one count of this clone. The sample carries other DNA sequences with the same CDR3. V gene TRBV12-3 or TRBV12-4 combines with J gene TRBJ2-7, with D possibly TRBD2 on 5 matching bases. The CDR3 has 12 amino acids. Trimming left V 6 bases short and J 3 bases short, with 9 bases between. Here the CDR3 reads CASSPGVYEQYF. In nucleotides, the CDR3 is TGTGCCAGCAGCCCCGGGGTCTACGAGCAGTACTTC.

The chain employs TRBV29-1 and TRBJ1-2, with 9 bases aligning to TRBD1. The germline CDR1 and CDR2 sequences are SQVTM and ANQGSEA. V shed 8 bases and J 1 base; nucleotides not matched to a gene: 8. The CDR3 totals 14 residues. This chain's CDR3 is CSPRATGGNYGYTF. In DNA, the CDR3 is TGCAGCCCACGAGCGACAGGGGGTAACTATGGCTACACCTTC.

Here the CDR3 reads CASSPDSQPYAEQYF. The CDR3 bases are TGTGCCAGCAGCCCTGACAGCCAGCCCTACGCCGAGCAGTACTTC. J is TRBJ2-7 and V is TRBV5-4; D is perhaps TRBD1 (5 bases). Germline CDR1 reads SGHNT; CDR2 reads YYREEE (reference sequence). Between the trimmed V and J ends, which lost 4 bases and 6 bases, there was a span of 20 bases. The CDR3 runs 15 residues.

J is TRBJ1-2 and V is TRBV5-4; D unresolved. Germline V CDR1 and CDR2: SGHNT, YYREEE (reference sequence). The CDR3 extends over 14 amino acids. The V end lost 4 bases, the J end lost 4 bases, and 14 bases lay between the germline ends. CDR3 nucleotide sequence: TGTGCCAGCAGCCGGGAGACTCTGCTCTATGGCTACACCTTC. Amino acid sequence: CASSRETLLYGYTF.

The CDR3 coding sequence is TGTGCCAGCAGCCCCCCCAGAGGATCCGAGCAGTACTTC. Protein product: CASSPPRGSEQYF. The chain joins TRBV7-9 to TRBJ2-7; D not certain. The V and J ends lost 5 bases and 6 bases respectively, with 14 bases between them. The CDR3 is 13 amino acids. From germline, CDR1 is SEHNR and CDR2 FQNEAQ (reference sequence).

The rearrangement joins TRBV6-5 to TRBJ1-2; D is perhaps TRBD1 (6 bases). V shed 2 bases and J shed 3 bases, with 10 bases lying between them. There are 14 residues in the CDR3. Germline-derived CDR1 and CDR2 are MNHEY and SVGAGI. The CDR3 nucleotides are TGTGCCAGCAGTTACCTGGACAGCCACTATGGCTACACCTTC. Its translation: CASSYLDSHYGYTF.

The rearrangement joins TRBV6-5 to TRBJ1-1, with D perhaps matching TRBD1 (6 bases). In germline, CDR1 is MNHEY, CDR2 SVGAGI. Trimming removed 9 bases at V and 1 base at J, with 15 bases between. The CDR3 covers 14 residues. The CDR3 loop is CASGGRNWNTEAFF. DNA for the CDR3: TGTGCCAGTGGGGGCCGCAACTGGAACACTGAAGCTTTCTTT.

This rearrangement joins TRBV15 to TRBJ2-1; 8 bases align to TRBD2. Germline values: CDR1 LNHNV, CDR2 YYDKDF (reference sequence). J gave up 8 bases and V 0 bases, and 9 bases lay outside the gene matches. CDR3 size: 16 residues. CDR3 protein: CATSRDPGTRMHEQFF. The CDR3 DNA reads as TGTGCCACCAGCAGAGATCCCGGGACTAGAATGCATGAGCAGTTCTTC.

About this clone itself: Other DNA sequences in this specimen translate into the identical CDR3. The rearrangement links TRBV18 to TRBJ2-3; unclear D gene. Germline CDR1 reads KGHSH; CDR2 reads LQKENI. V was cut by 0 bases and J by 3 bases, with 7 bases left in between. The CDR3 has 14 residues. The CDR3 region has the DNA TGTGCCAGCTCACCACCCGTACGGACAGATACGCAGTATTTT. It codes for CASSPPVRTDTQYF. Combining the CDR3 with reference TRBV18 and TRBJ2-3 gives the whole variable domain NAGVMQNPRHLVRRRGQEARLRCSPMKGHSHVYWYRQLPEEGLKFMVYLQKENIIDESGMPKERFSAEFPKEGPSILRIQQVVRGDSAAYFCASSPPVRTDTQYFGPGTRLTVL.

The gene calls are TRBV11-2 and TRBJ1-2; a possible D gene is TRBD1 (6 bases). Trimming cost V 5 bases and J 5 bases, with 12 bases left between them. Germline-derived CDR1 and CDR2 are SGHAT and FQNNGV. The length of the CDR3 is 13 residues. The DNA of the CDR3 is TGTGCCAGCAGCGCGCCAAGGGGGTATGGCTACACCTTC. Its translation is CASSAPRGYGYTF.

The chain combines TRBV12-2 with TRBJ1-5; TRBD1 is the table's D call and was not checked against the DNA. TRBV12-2 is a pseudogene segment. The CDR3 spans 14 residues. In nucleotides, the CDR3 is TGTGCAAGATCACAGGGGGTACTGGTTCGGCCCCAGCATTTT. Translated: CARSQGVLVRPQHF.

The chain uses TRBV7-9 and TRBJ1-1, with 7 bases identical to TRBD1. This CDR3 comprises 13 residues. Germline values: CDR1 SEHNR, CDR2 FQNEAQ (reference sequence). Germline trimming cut 10 bases from V and 0 bases from J; bases unmatched to any gene: 5. The chain's CDR3 is CATLTGLNTEAFF. In DNA, the CDR3 is TGTGCCACCCTGACAGGGCTGAACACTGAAGCTTTCTTT.

The chain joins TRBV4-3 to TRBJ1-2, with TRBD1 identical over 11 bases. The V gene's germline CDR1 is LGHNA and CDR2 YSLEER. CDR3 length equals 15 residues. V lost 0 bases and J lost 8; bases outside the gene matches: 5. CDR3 region: CASSQEKGQGGGYTF. The CDR3 DNA sequence: TGCGCCAGCAGCCAAGAGAAGGGACAGGGGGGCGGCTACACCTTC.

The chain has TRBV3-1 (or the pseudogene TRBV3-2) and TRBJ1-5; 10 bases match TRBD1. Germline V gene data show CDR1 as LGHDT and CDR2 as YNNKEL (reference sequence). The CDR3 spans 15 residues. Germline trimming cut 3 bases from V and 7 bases from J; bases unmatched to any gene: 6. CDR3 nucleotides: TGTGCCAGCAGCCATGGACAGGGGGTCAAACAGCCCCAGCATTTT. It codes for CASSHGQGVKQPQHF.

This clone was counted once. This chain uses TRBV6-5 with TRBJ1-2; D is perhaps TRBD1 (5 bases). This CDR3 region has 11 residues. Germline CDR1 MNHEY, CDR2 SVGAGI. With 5 bases removed from V and 13 bases from J, the gap between germline ends came to 14 bases. The CDR3 sequence: CASSQGHYSTF. CDR3 DNA: TGTGCCAGCAGTCAGGGCCATTACAGCACCTTC.

DNA for the CDR3: TGCGCCAGCAGCCAAGATCCGAGGGCGCAGGAGCCCCAGCATTTT. It encodes CASSQDPRAQEPQHF. The V call is TRBV4-1, the J call TRBJ1-5, with D unclear. V was trimmed by 0 bases and J by 8 bases, leaving 14 bases between them. CDR3 length equals 15 residues. Germline V gene data show CDR1 as MGHRA and CDR2 as YSYEKL.

In its sample, this clone was seen once. The gene calls are TRBV10-1 and TRBJ2-6, with 10 bases lining up with TRBD1. Per the germline V gene, CDR1 is WNHNN and CDR2 is SYGVQD (reference sequence). V gave up 8 bases and J gave up 2 bases; unmatched junction bases: 3. CDR3 length: 15 residues. CDR3 in amino acids: CASGQGDAGANVLTF. The CDR3 DNA sequence: TGCGCCAGCGGACAGGGGGATGCTGGGGCCAACGTCCTGACTTTC.

This clone came up a few times. Written as DNA, the CDR3 is TGTGCCAGCAGCTTCTTAGGGGGCGCAAGGGTATCCGGGGAGCTGTTTTTT. This gives the protein CASSFLGGARVSGELFF. This sequence joins TRBV7-2 and TRBJ2-2; 7 bases are a match to TRBD1. Trimming took 3 bases from V and 6 from J; bases not matched to a gene: 13. CDR1 and CDR2 (germline): SGHTA, FQGNSA. This CDR3 contains 17 residues.

Turning to this clone: This specimen includes other DNA sequences encoding the same CDR3. The chain combines TRBV12-3 or TRBV12-4 with TRBJ1-5; D is unclear. Trimming left V 3 bases short and J 7 bases short, with 7 bases between. CDR3 size: 12 residues. The CDR3 region is CASSLGGQPQHF. In nucleotides, the CDR3 is TGTGCCAGCAGTTTGGGAGGGCAGCCCCAGCATTTT.

The chain recombines TRBV4-1 with TRBJ2-3; weak D call: TRBD2 (7 bases). The germline CDR1 and CDR2 sequences are MGHRA and YSYEKL. V shed 1 base and J shed 5 bases, with 22 bases lying between them. The CDR3 runs to 18 residues. The CDR3, as DNA: TGCGCCAGCAGCCAAGGGGTTTTTGCGACTAGCAGGGGAGATACGCAGTATTTT. It yields the protein CASSQGVFATSRGDTQYF.

The chain has TRBV20-1 and TRBJ2-7; 7 positions agree with TRBD2. CDR1 and CDR2 (germline): DFQATT, SNEGSKA (reference sequence). The CDR3 totals 12 residues. V lost 3 bases and J lost 3; bases outside the gene matches: 2. CDR3: CSASSSGYEQYF. The CDR3 region has the DNA TGCAGTGCTAGTTCTAGCGGCTACGAGCAGTACTTC.

The chain joins TRBV5-1 to TRBJ1-1, with 12 bases matching TRBD1. The V gene's germline CDR1 is SGHRS and CDR2 YFSETQ. This CDR3 has 14 residues. Trimming removed 4 bases from V and 11 bases from J; junction bases left unmatched: 9. CDR3 bases: TGCGCCAGCAGCGGGGGACAGGGGGCATCCAGGGCTTTCTTT. It is translated as CASSGGQGASRAFF. Filled out from reference TRBV5-1 and TRBJ1-1, the complete variable domain reads KAGVTQTPRYLIKTRGQQVTLSCSPISGHRSVSWYQQTPGQGLQFLFEYFSETQRNKGNFPGRFSGRQFSNSRSEMNVSTLELGDSALYLCASSGGQGASRAFFGQGTRLTVV.

This sequence joins TRBV9 and TRBJ1-1; tentative D call: TRBD1 (5 bases). Germline assignment: CDR1 SGDLS and CDR2 YYNGEE. This CDR3 contains 16 residues. Trimming took 0 bases from V and 5 from J, leaving 17 bases between them. CDR3 amino acids: CASSVDPAGMGTEAFF. The CDR3 DNA sequence: TGTGCCAGCAGCGTAGATCCCGCAGGGATGGGGACTGAAGCTTTCTTT. Using reference TRBV9 and TRBJ1-1 for the parts outside the CDR3, the full variable domain is DSGVTQTPKHLITATGQRVTLRCSPRSGDLSVYWYQQSLDQGLQFLIQYYNGEERAKGNILERFSAQQFPDLHSELNLSSLELGDSALYFCASSVDPAGMGTEAFFGQGTRLTVV.